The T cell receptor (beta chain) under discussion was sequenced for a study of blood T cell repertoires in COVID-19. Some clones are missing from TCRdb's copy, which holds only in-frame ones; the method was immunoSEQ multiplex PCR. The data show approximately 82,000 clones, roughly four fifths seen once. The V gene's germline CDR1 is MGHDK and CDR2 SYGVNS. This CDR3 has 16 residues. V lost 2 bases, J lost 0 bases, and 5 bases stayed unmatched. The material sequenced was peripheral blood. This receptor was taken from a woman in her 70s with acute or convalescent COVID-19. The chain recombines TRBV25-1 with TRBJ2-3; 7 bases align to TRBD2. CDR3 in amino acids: CASSERLAASTDTQYF. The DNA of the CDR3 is TGTGCCAGCAGTGAAAGGCTAGCGGCGAGCACAGATACGCAGTATTTT.